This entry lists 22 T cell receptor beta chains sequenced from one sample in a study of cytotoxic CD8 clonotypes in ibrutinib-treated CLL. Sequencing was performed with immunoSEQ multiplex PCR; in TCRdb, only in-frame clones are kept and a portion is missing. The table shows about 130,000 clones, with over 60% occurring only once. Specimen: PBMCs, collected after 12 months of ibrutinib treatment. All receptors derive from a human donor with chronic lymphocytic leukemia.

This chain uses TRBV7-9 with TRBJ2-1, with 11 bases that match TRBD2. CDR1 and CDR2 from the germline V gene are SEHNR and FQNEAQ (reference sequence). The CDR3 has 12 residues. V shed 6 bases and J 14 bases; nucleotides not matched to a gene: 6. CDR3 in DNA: TGTGCCAGCAGTGTAGCGGGAGGGCCGGAGTTCTTC. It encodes CASSVAGGPEFF.

CDR3 residues: CASSPGTSGSGVKNIQYF. In DNA, the CDR3 is TGTGCCAGCAGCCCTGGGACTAGCGGGAGCGGGGTCAAAAACATTCAGTACTTC. The chain carries TRBV5-6 and TRBJ2-4, with 14 positions matching TRBD2. This CDR3 is built from 18 residues. V shed 4 bases, J shed 3 bases, and the junction held 9 bases outside the gene matches. Germline values: CDR1 SGHDT, CDR2 YYEEEE.

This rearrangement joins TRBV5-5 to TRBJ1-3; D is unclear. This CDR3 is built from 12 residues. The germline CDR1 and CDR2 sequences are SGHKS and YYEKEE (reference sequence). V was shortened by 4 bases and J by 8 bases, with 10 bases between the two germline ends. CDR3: CASSRDGDTIYF. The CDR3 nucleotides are TGTGCCAGCAGCAGAGATGGGGACACCATATATTTT.

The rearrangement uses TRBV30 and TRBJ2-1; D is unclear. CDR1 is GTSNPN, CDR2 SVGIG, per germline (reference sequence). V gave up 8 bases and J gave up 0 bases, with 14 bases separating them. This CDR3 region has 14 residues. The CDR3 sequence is CAGTGSSSYNEQFF. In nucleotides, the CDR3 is TGTGCCGGTACCGGGTCTAGCTCCTACAATGAGCAGTTCTTC.

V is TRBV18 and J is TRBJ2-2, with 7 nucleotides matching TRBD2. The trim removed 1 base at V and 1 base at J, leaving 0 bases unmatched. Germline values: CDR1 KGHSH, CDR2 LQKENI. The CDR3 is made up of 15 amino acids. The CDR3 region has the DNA TGTGCCAGCTCACCACAGCGGGGGAACACCGGGGAGCTGTTTTTT. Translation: CASSPQRGNTGELFF.

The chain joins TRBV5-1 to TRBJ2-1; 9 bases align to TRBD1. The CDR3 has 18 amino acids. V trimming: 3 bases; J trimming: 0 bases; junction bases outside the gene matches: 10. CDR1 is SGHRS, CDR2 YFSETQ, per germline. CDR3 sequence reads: CASSSTDRGLSSYNEQFF. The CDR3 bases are TGCGCCAGCAGCTCAACGGACAGGGGCCTTAGCTCCTACAATGAGCAGTTCTTC.

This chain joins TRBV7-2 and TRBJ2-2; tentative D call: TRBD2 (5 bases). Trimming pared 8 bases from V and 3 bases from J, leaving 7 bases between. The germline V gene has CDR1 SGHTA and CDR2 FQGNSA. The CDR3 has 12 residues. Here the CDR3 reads CASGRDTGELFF. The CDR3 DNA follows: TGTGCCAGCGGGCGGGACACCGGGGAGCTGTTTTTT.

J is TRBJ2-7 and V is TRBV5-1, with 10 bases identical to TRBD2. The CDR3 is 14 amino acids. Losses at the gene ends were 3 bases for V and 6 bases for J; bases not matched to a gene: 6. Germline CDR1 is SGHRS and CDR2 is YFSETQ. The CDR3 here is CASSSRSSGGEQYF. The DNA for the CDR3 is TGCGCCAGCAGCTCAAGATCTAGCGGGGGCGAGCAGTACTTC.

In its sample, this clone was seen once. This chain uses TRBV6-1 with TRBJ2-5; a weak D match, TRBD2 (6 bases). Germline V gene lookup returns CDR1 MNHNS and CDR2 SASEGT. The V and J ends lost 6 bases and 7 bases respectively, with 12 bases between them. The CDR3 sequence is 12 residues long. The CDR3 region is CASRPPEGTQYF. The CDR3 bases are TGTGCCAGCAGGCCCCCGGAGGGGACCCAGTACTTC.

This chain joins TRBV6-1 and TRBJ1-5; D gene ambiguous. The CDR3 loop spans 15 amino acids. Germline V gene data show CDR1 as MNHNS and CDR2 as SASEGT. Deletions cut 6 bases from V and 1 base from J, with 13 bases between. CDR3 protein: CASRVVGNSNQPQHF. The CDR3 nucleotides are TGTGCCAGCAGAGTAGTAGGGAACAGCAATCAGCCCCAGCATTTT.

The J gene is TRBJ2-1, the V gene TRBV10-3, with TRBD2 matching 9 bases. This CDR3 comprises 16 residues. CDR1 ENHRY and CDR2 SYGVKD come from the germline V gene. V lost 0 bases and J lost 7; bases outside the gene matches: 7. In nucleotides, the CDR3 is TGTGCCATCAGTGAGTCTAGCGGGAGCGATCAAAATGAGCAGTTCTTC. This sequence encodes CAISESSGSDQNEQFF.

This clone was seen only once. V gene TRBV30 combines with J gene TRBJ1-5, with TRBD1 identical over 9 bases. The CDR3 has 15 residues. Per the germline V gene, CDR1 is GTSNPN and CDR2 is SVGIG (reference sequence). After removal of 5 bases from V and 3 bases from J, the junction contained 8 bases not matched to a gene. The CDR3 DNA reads TGTGCCTGGGCCGTGGGACAGGGATACAATCAGCCCCAGCATTTT. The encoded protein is CAWAVGQGYNQPQHF.

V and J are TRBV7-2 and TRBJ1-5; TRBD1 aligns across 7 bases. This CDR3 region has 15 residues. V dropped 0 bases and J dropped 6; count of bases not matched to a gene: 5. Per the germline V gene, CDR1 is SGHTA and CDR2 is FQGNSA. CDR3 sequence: CASSLAAGGVQPQHF. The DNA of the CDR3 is TGTGCCAGCAGCTTAGCGGCAGGGGGGGTTCAGCCCCAGCATTTT.

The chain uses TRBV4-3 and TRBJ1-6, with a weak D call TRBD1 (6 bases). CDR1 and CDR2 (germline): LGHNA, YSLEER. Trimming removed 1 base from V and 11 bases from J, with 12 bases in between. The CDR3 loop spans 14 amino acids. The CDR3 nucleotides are TGCGCCAGCAGCCAAGTTTCAGGGGTGACACCCCTCCACTTT. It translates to CASSQVSGVTPLHF.

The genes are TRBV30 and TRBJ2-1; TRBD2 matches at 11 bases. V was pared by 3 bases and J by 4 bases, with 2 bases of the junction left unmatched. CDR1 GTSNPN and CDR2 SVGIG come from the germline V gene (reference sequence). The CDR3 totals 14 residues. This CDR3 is CAWSTSGSYNEQFF. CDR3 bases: TGTGCCTGGAGCACTAGCGGGAGTTACAATGAGCAGTTCTTC.

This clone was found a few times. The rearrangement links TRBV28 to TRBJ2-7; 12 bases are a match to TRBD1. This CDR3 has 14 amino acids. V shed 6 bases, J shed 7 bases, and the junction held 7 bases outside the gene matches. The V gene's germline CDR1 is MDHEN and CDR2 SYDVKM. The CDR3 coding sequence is TGTGCCAGCAGGACTGGGACAGGGGGCCAAGAGCAGTACTTC. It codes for CASRTGTGGQEQYF.

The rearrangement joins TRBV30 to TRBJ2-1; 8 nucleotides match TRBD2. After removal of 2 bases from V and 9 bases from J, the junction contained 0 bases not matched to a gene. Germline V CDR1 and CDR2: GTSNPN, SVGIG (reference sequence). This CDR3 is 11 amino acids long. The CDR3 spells CAWSSGGEQFF. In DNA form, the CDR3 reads TGTGCCTGGAGTAGCGGGGGTGAGCAGTTCTTC. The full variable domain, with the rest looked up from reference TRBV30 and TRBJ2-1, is SQTIHQWPATLVQPVGSPLSLECTVEGTSNPNLYWYRQAAGRGLQLLFYSVGIGQISSEVPQNLSASRPQDRQFILSSKKLLLSDSGFYLCAWSSGGEQFFGPGTRLTVL.

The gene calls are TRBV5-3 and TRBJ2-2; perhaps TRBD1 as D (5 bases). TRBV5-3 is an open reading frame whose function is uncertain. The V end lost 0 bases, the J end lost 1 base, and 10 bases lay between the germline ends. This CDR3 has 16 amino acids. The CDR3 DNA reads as TGTGCCAGAAGCTTGGCGGACACCCAGAACACCGGGGAGCTGTTTTTT. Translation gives CARSLADTQNTGELFF.

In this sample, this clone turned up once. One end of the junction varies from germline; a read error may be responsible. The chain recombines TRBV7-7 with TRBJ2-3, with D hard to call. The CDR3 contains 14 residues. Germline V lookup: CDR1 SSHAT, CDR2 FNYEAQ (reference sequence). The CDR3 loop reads CASSLSRGADTQYF. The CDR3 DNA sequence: TGTGCTAGCAGCCTATCCCGCGGAGCAGATACGCAGTATTTT.

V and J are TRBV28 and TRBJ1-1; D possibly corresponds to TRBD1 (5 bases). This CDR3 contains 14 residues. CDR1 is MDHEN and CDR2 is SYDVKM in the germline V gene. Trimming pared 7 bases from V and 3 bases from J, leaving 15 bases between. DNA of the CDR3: TGTGCCAGCACCCGATGGGGCAGCGACACTGAAGCTTTCTTT. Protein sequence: CASTRWGSDTEAFF. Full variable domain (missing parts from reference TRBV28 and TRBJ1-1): DVKVTQSSRYLVKRTGEKVFLECVQDMDHENMFWYRQDPGLGLRLIYFSYDVKMKEKGDIPEGYSVSREKKERFSLILESASTNQTSMYLCASTRWGSDTEAFFGQGTRLTVV.

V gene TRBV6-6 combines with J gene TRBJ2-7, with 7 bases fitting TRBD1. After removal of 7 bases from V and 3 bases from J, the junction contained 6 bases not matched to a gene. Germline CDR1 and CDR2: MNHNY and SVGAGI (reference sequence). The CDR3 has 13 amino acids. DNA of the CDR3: TGTGCCAGCAAACCTGACAGGGTCTACGAGCAGTACTTC. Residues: CASKPDRVYEQYF.

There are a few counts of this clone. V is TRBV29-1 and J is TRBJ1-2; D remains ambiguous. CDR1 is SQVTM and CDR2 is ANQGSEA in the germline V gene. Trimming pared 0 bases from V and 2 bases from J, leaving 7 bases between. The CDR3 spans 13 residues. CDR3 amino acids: CSVEEWQNYGYTF. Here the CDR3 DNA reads TGCAGCGTTGAAGAGTGGCAGAACTATGGCTACACCTTC.